These T cell receptor beta chains were read from a single sample in a study of blood T cell repertoires in COVID-19. The method was immunoSEQ multiplex PCR; TCRdb's version includes in-frame clones alone and lacks a portion of them. The table records approximately 300,000 clones, 70% to 90% of them present only once. Sequencing was carried out using PBMCs or T cells enriched from blood (not recorded which). These receptor sequences come from a man younger than 40 who had recovered from COVID-19. The CDR3 runs from the conserved cysteine through the conserved F or W. The D gene is left open where the match is weak. Size tells how often a clone was seen (once, few, many) or the class of an expanded clone, and some rows leave it out.

j_call	v_call	d_call	clone_size	cdr3_aa	cdr3_nt
TRBJ1-1	TRBV9	-	-	CASSMGTFQVAEAFF	TGTGCCAGCAGCATGGGGACTTTCCAAGTGGCTGAAGCTTTCTTT
TRBJ2-3	TRBV28	TRBD2	-	CASSSVGNSGDLTADTQYF	TGTGCCAGCAGCTCCGTAGGTAATAGCGGGGACCTCACCGCAGATACGCAGTATTTT
TRBJ2-2	TRBV11-2	TRBD1	-	CASSYAGGHTGELFF	TGTGCCAGCAGCTATGCAGGGGGCCACACCGGGGAGCTGTTTTTT
TRBJ2-3	TRBV3-1/TRBV3-2	TRBD1	-	CASSHELVTGADTQYF	TGTGCCAGCAGCCACGAACTGGTTACAGGGGCAGATACGCAGTATTTT
TRBJ1-2	TRBV19	TRBD1	-	CASSVPGTGNGYTF	TGTGCCAGTAGTGTCCCCGGGACAGGGAACGGCTACACCTTC
TRBJ2-5	TRBV7-9	TRBD2	-	CASSSTSGGLQETQYF	TGTGCCAGCTCGTCAACTAGCGGGGGGCTCCAAGAGACCCAGTACTTC
TRBJ1-5	TRBV5-5	-	-	CASSLEGGNTQPQHF	TGTGCCAGCAGCTTGGAAGGGGGAAATACTCAGCCCCAGCATTTT
TRBJ2-7	TRBV18	-	-	CASSPIGVSYEQYF	TGTGCCAGCTCACCCATCGGGGTCTCCTACGAGCAGTACTTC
TRBJ2-7	TRBV5-1	TRBD1	-	CASSLGQGATYEQYF	TGCGCCAGCAGCTTGGGGCAGGGGGCCACCTACGAGCAGTACTTC
TRBJ1-4	TRBV25-1	-	once	CASRRVQGEGGEKLFF	TGTGCCAGCAGGCGGGTTCAGGGAGAGGGAGGAGAAAAACTGTTTTTT
TRBJ1-1	TRBV18	TRBD1	few	CASSSGQGGRNTEAFF	TGTGCCAGCTCATCCGGACAGGGGGGTAGGAACACTGAAGCTTTCTTT
TRBJ1-2	TRBV5-4	-	once	CASSFGNTGIYGYTF	TGTGCCAGCAGCTTTGGGAACACAGGGATCTATGGCTACACCTTC
TRBJ1-1	TRBV7-9	-	few	CASSPTGALNTEAFF	TGTGCCAGCAGCCCCACTGGTGCGCTGAACACTGAAGCTTTCTTT
TRBJ2-7	TRBV11-2	-	-	CASSLEGQGDEQYF	TGTGCCAGCAGCTTAGAAGGGCAGGGCGACGAGCAGTACTTC
TRBJ1-2	TRBV5-8	-	-	CASSQQGNYGYTF	TGTGCCAGCAGCCAGCAGGGGAACTATGGCTACACCTTC
TRBJ1-1	TRBV2	TRBD1	-	CASLERDRNTEAFF	TGTGCCAGCCTCGAACGGGACAGAAACACTGAAGCTTTCTTT
TRBJ2-7	TRBV5-1	TRBD2	-	CASSFTGTSGPTYEQYF	TGCGCCAGCAGCTTTACCGGGACTAGCGGACCCACCTACGAGCAGTACTTC
TRBJ2-3	TRBV10-2	-	-	CASSESGQRSTDTQYF	TGCGCCAGCAGTGAGTCTGGACAGCGAAGCACAGATACGCAGTATTTT
TRBJ2-1	TRBV5-1	-	-	CASSSGGLVDEQFF	TGCGCCAGCAGCTCCGGGGGTCTAGTCGATGAGCAGTTCTTC
TRBJ2-6	TRBV4-1	-	-	CASSQDSQGNDVLTF	TGCGCCAGCAGCCAAGATTCCCAGGGGAACGACGTCCTGACTTTC
TRBJ1-4	TRBV11-3	-	-	CASSSGPGAEKLFF	TGTGCCAGCAGCTCAGGGCCTGGAGCGGAAAAACTGTTTTTT
TRBJ2-1	TRBV6-5	-	once	CASSPVNEQFF	TGTGCCAGCAGCCCAGTCAATGAGCAGTTCTTC
TRBJ1-1	TRBV19	-	once	CASSGRGNTEAFF	TGTGCCAGTTCAGGGAGGGGAAACACTGAAGCTTTCTTT
TRBJ2-2	TRBV2	TRBD1	-	CASAGQGRNTGELFF	TGTGCCAGCGCCGGACAGGGGAGGAACACCGGGGAGCTGTTTTTT
TRBJ1-2	TRBV19	TRBD1	-	CASSKTSGQGASGYTF	TGTGCCAGTAGTAAGACATCGGGACAGGGGGCTTCTGGCTACACCTTC
TRBJ1-1	TRBV11-2	-	-	CASSLDGNRALTDTEAFF	TGTGCCAGCAGCTTAGATGGGAACAGGGCTTTAACGGACACTGAAGCTTTCTTT
TRBJ2-1	TRBV11-3	-	-	CASSNPGFAYNEQFF	TGTGCCAGCAGCAATCCAGGGTTTGCCTACAATGAGCAGTTCTTC
TRBJ2-7	TRBV7-9	TRBD2	-	CASSSQRGPTYEQYF	TGTGCCAGCAGCTCGCAGCGGGGGCCCACCTACGAGCAGTACTTC
TRBJ2-2	TRBV5-1	-	-	CASSSQGEGTGELFF	TGCGCCAGCAGCTCACAGGGGGAGGGGACCGGGGAGCTGTTTTTT
TRBJ2-7	TRBV4-1	-	-	CASSQPGHIIFSYEQYF	TGCGCCAGCAGCCAACCAGGACACATCATTTTCTCCTACGAGCAGTACTTC
TRBJ2-1	TRBV11-3	TRBD2	once	CASSTLSGGGHEQFF	TGTGCCAGCAGCACTCTGTCGGGGGGAGGCCATGAGCAGTTCTTC
TRBJ2-7	TRBV15	-	-	CATSGPHPQGLPYEQYF	TGTGCCACCAGCGGCCCTCATCCCCAGGGGCTACCCTACGAGCAGTACTTC
TRBJ2-7	TRBV29-1	TRBD2	once	CSVEGELLSGSGYEQYF	TGCAGCGTTGAAGGCGAACTCCTTAGCGGGAGTGGCTACGAGCAGTACTTC
TRBJ2-7	TRBV5-1	TRBD1	-	CASSSLDRSSYEQYF	TGCGCCAGCAGCTCCCTGGACAGGAGCTCCTACGAGCAGTACTTC